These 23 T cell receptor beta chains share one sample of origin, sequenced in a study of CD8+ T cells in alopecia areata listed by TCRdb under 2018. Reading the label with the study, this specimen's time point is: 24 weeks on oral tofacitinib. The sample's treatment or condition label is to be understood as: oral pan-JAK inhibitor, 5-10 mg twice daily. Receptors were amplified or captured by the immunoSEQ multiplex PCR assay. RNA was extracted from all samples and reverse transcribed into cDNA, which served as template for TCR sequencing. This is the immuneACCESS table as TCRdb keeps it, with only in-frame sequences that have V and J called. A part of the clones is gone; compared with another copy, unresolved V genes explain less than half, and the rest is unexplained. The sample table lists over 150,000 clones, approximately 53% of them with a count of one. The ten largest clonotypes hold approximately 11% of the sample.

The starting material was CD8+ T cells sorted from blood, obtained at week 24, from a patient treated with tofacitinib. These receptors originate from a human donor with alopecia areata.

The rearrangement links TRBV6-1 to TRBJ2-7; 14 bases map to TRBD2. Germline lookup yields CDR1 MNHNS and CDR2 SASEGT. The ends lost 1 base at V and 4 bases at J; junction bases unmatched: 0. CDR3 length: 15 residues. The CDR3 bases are TGTGCCAGCAGTGAAGGGACTAGCGGGGGGTACGAGCAGTACTTC. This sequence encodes CASSEGTSGGYEQYF.

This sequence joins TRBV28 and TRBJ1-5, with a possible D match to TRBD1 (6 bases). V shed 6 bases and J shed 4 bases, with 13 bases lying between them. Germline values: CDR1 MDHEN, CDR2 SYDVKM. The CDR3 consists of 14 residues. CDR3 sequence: CASSHGQLNQPQHF. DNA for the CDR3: TGTGCCAGCAGCCATGGACAGCTAAATCAGCCCCAGCATTTT.

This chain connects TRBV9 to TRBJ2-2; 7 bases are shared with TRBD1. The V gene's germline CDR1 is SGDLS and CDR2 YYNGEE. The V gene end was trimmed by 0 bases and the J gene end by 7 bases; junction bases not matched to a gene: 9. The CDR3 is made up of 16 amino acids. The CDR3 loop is CASSVARQGFIGELFF. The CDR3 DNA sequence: TGTGCCAGCAGCGTAGCCCGACAGGGCTTCATCGGGGAGCTGTTTTTT.

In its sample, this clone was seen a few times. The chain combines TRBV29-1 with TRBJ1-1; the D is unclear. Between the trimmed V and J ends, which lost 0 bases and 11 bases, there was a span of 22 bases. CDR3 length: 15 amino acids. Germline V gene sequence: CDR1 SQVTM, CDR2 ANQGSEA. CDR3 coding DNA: TGCAGCGTTGAAGATCCCGTTACGGGAGGACTTGGGGCTTTCTTT. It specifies CSVEDPVTGGLGAFF.

CDR3 in amino acids: CAISSSGVLLSVLDTGELFF. CDR3 nucleotides: TGTGCCATCAGTTCTAGCGGGGTCCTACTGTCTGTCCTGGACACCGGGGAGCTGTTTTTT. The rearrangement links TRBV10-3 to TRBJ2-2; TRBD2 agrees at 9 bases. V was clipped by 5 bases and J by 3 bases; unmatched bases: 19. The length of the CDR3 is 20 residues. Germline V gene data show CDR1 as ENHRY and CDR2 as SYGVKD.

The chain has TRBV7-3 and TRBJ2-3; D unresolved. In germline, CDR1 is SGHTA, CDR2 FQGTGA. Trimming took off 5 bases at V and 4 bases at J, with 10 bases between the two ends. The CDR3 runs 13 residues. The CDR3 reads CASSKRPPDTQYF. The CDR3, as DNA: TGTGCCAGCAGCAAACGACCGCCAGATACGCAGTATTTT.

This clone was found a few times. The CDR3 coding sequence is TGTGCCAGCAGTTCCAGGGGGCCAACTTACGAGCAGTACTTC. Protein sequence: CASSSRGPTYEQYF. V is TRBV2 and J is TRBJ2-7; TRBD1 matches 8 bases. The length of the CDR3 is 14 residues. The germline V gene has CDR1 SNHLY and CDR2 FYNNEI. Unmatched junction bases numbered 7, after V lost 5 bases and J lost 4 bases.

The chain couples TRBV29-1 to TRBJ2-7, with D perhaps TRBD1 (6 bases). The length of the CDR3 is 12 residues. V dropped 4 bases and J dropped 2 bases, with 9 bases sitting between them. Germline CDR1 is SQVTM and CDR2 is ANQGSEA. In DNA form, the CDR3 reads TGCAGCGTTGTACAGGGACCCTACGAGCAGTACTTC. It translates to CSVVQGPYEQYF.

The CDR3 DNA follows: TGTGCCAGCAGCCGCAACGGCGGGTATGGCTACACCTTC. Amino acids: CASSRNGGYGYTF. V is TRBV13 and J is TRBJ1-2; D not resolved. Germline V gene lookup returns CDR1 PRHDT and CDR2 FYEKMQ (reference sequence). The CDR3 sequence is 13 residues long. V dropped 5 bases and J dropped 5 bases, with 12 bases sitting between them.

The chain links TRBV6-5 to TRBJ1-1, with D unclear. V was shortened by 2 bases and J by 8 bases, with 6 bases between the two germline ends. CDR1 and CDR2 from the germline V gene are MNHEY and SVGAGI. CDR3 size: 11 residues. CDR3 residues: CASSYGIEAFF. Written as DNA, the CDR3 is TGTGCCAGCAGTTACGGAATAGAAGCTTTCTTT.

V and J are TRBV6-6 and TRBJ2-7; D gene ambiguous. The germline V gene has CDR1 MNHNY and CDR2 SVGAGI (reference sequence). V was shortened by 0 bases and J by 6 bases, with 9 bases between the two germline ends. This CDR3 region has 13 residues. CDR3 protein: CASSYSKYGEQYF. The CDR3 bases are TGTGCCAGCAGTTACTCCAAATACGGCGAGCAGTACTTC.

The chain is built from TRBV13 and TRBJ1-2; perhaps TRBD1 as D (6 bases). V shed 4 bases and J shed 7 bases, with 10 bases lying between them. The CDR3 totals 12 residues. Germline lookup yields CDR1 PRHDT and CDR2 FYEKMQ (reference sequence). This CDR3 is CASSSTGFGYTF. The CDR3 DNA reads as TGTGCCAGCAGCTCCACAGGGTTTGGCTACACCTTC.

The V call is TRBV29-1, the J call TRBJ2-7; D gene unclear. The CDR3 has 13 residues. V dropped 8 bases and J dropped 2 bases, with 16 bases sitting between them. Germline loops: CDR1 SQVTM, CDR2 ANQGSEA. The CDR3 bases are TGCAGCTTCACTGGTGGGGAAACCTACGAGCAGTACTTC. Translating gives CSFTGGETYEQYF.

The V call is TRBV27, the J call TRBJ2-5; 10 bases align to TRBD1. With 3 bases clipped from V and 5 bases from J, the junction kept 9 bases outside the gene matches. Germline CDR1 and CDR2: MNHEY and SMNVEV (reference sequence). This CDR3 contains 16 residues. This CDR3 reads CASSLTGTGDKETQYF. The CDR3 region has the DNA TGTGCCAGCAGTTTGACCGGGACAGGGGATAAGGAGACCCAGTACTTC.

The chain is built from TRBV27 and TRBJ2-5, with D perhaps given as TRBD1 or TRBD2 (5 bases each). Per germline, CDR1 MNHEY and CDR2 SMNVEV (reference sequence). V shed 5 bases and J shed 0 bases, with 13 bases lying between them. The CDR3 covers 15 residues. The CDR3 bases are TGTGCCAGCAGTCCCCAGGGACGGGACCAAGAGACCCAGTACTTC. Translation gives CASSPQGRDQETQYF.

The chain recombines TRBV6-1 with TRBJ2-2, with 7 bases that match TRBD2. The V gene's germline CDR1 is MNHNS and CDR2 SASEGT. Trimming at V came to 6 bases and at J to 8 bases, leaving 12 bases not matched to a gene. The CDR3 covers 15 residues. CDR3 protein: CASSSSGHKGGELFF. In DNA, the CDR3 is TGTGCCAGCAGCTCTAGCGGCCACAAGGGGGGGGAGCTGTTTTTT.

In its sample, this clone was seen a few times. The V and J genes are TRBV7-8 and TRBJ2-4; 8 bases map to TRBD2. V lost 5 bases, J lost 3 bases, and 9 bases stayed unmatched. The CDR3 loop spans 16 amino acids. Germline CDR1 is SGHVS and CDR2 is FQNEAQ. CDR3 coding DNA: TGTGCCAGCAGCCCCTCTGGCGGGGGGAACAAAAACATTCAGTACTTC. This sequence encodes CASSPSGGGNKNIQYF.

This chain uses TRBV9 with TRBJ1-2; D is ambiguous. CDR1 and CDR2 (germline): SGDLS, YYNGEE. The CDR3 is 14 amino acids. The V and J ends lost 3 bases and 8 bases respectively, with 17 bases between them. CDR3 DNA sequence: TGTGCCAGCAGCGCCGAAAGAGGGTTTGAAGGCTACACCTTC. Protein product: CASSAERGFEGYTF. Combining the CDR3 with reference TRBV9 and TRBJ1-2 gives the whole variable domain DSGVTQTPKHLITATGQRVTLRCSPRSGDLSVYWYQQSLDQGLQFLIQYYNGEERAKGNILERFSAQQFPDLHSELNLSSLELGDSALYFCASSAERGFEGYTFGSGTRLTVV.

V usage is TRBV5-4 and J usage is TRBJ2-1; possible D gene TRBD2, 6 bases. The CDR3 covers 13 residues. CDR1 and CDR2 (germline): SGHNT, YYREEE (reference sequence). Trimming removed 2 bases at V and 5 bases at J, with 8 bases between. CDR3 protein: CASSFRTNNEQFF. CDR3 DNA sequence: TGTGCCAGCAGCTTTCGGACTAACAATGAGCAGTTCTTC.

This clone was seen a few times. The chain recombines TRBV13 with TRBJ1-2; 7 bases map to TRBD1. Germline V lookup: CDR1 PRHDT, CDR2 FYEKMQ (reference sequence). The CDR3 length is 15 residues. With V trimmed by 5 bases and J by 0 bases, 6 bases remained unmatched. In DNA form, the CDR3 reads TGTGCCAGCAGCGCCCAGGGGGAGGCTAACTATGGCTACACCTTC. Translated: CASSAQGEANYGYTF.

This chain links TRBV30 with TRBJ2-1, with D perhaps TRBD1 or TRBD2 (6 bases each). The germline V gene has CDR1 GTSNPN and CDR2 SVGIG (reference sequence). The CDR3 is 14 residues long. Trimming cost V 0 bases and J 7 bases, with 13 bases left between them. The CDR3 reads CAWSVGGARNEQFF. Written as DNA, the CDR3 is TGTGCCTGGAGTGTGGGGGGCGCACGGAATGAGCAGTTCTTC.

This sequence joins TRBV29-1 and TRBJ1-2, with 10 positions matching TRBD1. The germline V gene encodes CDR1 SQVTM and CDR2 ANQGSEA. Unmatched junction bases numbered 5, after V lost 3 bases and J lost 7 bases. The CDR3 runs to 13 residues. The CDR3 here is CSVDGDRGGGYTF. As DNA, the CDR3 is TGCAGCGTTGACGGGGACAGGGGTGGTGGCTACACCTTC.

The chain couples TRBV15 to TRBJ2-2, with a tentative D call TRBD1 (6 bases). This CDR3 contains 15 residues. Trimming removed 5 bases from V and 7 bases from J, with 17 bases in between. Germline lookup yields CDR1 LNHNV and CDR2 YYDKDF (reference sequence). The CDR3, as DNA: TGTGCCACCAGCCCCAGTCGAGACAGGCTCGGGGAGCTGTTTTTT. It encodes CATSPSRDRLGELFF.